The clone carrying this T cell receptor beta chain was counted between two and nine times. V lost 1 base, J lost 1 base, and 10 bases lay in between. Germline V gene data show CDR1 as MGHDK and CDR2 as SYGVNS. The CDR3 is 15 amino acids. This specimen belongs to a study of identical twins. Via MiXCR, TCRdb re-called the 5' RACE reads, giving one row per CDR3 protein. The sample lists 550,000 to 800,000 distinct CDR3 sequences, 7.1% occurring once. The same data also went into a second study, on yellow fever vaccine responses in identical twins.

The sample taken for sequencing was PBMCs. The chain links TRBV25-1 to TRBJ1-2; D is perhaps TRBD1 (5 bases). This TCR was sampled from a woman aged 18 to 35 in good health. The CDR3 bases are TGTGCCAGCAGTGAATTTCTAGACAGTAACTATGGCTACACCTTC. This encodes CASSEFLDSNYGYTF.